This section outlines one TCR beta chain sequence together with its context. Per the authors' pipeline: The assay estimated nucleated cells by amplifying reference gene primers. Profiling relied on immunoSEQ multiplex PCR, and the TCRdb table lists in-frame clones only, not all of them. The V and J calls and clone size are taken from that table; D and trimming were inferred from the DNA. The repertoire includes roughly 150,000 clones, approximately 84% of them detected once, and approximately 11% sits in the top ten. This sample was included in a study of blood T cell repertoires in COVID-19. Background on the study: PBMCs, B-cell-depleted T cells, or T cells were the source of the cDNA or gDNA that made up the material.

CDR3 length: 14 amino acids. The germline CDR1 and CDR2 sequences are SGHRS and YFSETQ. With V trimmed by 4 bases and J by 3 bases, 5 bases remained unmatched. Sample: peripheral blood. V usage is TRBV5-1 and J usage is TRBJ2-7; 9 nucleotides agree with TRBD1. This clonotype was obtained from a man in his 70s with active or convalescent COVID-19. In DNA, the CDR3 is TGCGCCAGCAGCGGTGGGACAGGGAACTACGAGCAGTACTTC. Translation: CASSGGTGNYEQYF. The entire variable domain, with the rest obtained from reference TRBV5-1 and TRBJ2-7, is as follows: KAGVTQTPRYLIKTRGQQVTLSCSPISGHRSVSWYQQTPGQGLQFLFEYFSETQRNKGNFPGRFSGRQFSNSRSEMNVSTLELGDSALYLCASSGGTGNYEQYFGPGTRLTVT.